Reported below is one T cell receptor (beta chain). The table came from immunoSEQ multiplex PCR; TCRdb's copy has only in-frame clones and leaves some out. The sample comprises about 45,000 clones, more than 70% of which are singletons, and approximately 15% rests with the top ten. The sample belongs to a study of OX40 agonist ivuxolimab in advanced cancers. J gave up 7 bases and V 5 bases, and 12 bases lay outside the gene matches. The CDR3 is 15 residues long. Germline loops: CDR1 LNHDA, CDR2 SQIVND (reference sequence). This chain joins TRBV19 and TRBJ2-7, with 9 bases that match TRBD2. The TCR comes from an adult with an advanced solid tumor such as melanoma, head and neck, liver or kidney cancer. Specimen: CD4+ or CD8+ T cells sorted from blood, collected in a trial of the OX40 agonist ivuxolimab. The DNA of the CDR3 is TGTGCCAGTAGTCCCCTAGCGGGATTGGCTTGGGAGCAGTACTTC. It specifies CASSPLAGLAWEQYF. Filled out from reference TRBV19 and TRBJ2-7, the complete variable domain reads DGGITQSPKYLFRKEGQNVTLSCEQNLNHDAMYWYRQDPGQGLRLIYYSQIVNDFQKGDIAEGYSVSREKKESFPLTVTSAQKNPTAFYLCASSPLAGLAWEQYFGPGTRLTVT.